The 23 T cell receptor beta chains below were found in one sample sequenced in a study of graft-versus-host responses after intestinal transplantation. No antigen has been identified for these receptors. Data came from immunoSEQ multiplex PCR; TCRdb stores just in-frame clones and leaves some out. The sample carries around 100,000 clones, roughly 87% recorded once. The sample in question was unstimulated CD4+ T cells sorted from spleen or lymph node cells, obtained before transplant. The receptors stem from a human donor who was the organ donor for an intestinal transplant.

The chain's CDR3 is CASSQAGTAGDEQYF. Written as DNA, the CDR3 is TGTGCCAGCAGCCAGGCCGGGACAGCAGGCGACGAGCAGTACTTC. The V and J genes are TRBV7-2 and TRBJ2-7; 7 positions match TRBD1. The germline V gene has CDR1 SGHTA and CDR2 FQGNSA. This CDR3 has 15 amino acids. With 5 bases clipped from V and 5 bases from J, the junction kept 12 bases outside the gene matches.

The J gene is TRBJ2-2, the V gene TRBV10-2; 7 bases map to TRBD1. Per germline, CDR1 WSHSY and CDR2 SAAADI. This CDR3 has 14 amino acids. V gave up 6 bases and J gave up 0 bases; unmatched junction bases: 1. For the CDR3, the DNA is TGCGCCAGCAGAGGGACAGCGAACACCGGGGAGCTGTTTTTT. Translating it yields CASRGTANTGELFF.

CDR3 nucleotide sequence: TGTGCCAGCAGTGAAGCCCCCTCAAGCTCCTATAATTCACCCCTCCACTTT. Its protein product is CASSEAPSSSYNSPLHF. The chain uses TRBV6-1 and TRBJ1-6, with unresolved D. The V and J ends lost 0 bases and 0 bases respectively, with 9 bases between them. CDR3 size: 17 residues. In germline, CDR1 is MNHNS, CDR2 SASEGT.

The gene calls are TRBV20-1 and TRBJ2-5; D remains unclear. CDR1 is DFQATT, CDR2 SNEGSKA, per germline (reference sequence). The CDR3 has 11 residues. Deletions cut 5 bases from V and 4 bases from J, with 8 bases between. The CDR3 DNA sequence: TGCAGTGCTCGACGAGTAGAGACCCAGTACTTC. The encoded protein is CSARRVETQYF.

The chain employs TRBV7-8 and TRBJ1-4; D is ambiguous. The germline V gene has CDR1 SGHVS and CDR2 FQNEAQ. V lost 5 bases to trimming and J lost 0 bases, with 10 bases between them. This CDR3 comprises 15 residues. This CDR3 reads CASSPTDATNEKLFF. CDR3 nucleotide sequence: TGTGCCAGCAGCCCCACAGATGCAACTAATGAAAAACTGTTTTTT. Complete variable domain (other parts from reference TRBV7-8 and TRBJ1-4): GAGVSQSPRYKVAKRGQDVALRCDPISGHVSLFWYQQALGQGPEFLTYFQNEAQLDKSGLPSDRFFAERPEGSVSTLKIQRTQQEDSAVYLCASSPTDATNEKLFFGSGTQLSVL.

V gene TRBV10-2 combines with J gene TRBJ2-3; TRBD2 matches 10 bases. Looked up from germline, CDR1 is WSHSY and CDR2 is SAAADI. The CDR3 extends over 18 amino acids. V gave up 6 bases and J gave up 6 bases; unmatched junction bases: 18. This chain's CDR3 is CASREGLSGGPGADTQYF. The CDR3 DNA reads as TGCGCCAGCAGAGAAGGACTTAGCGGGGGGCCGGGAGCCGATACGCAGTATTTT.

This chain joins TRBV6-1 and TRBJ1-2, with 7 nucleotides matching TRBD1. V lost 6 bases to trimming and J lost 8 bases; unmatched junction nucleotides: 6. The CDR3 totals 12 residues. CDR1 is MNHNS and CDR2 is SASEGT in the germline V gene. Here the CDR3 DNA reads TGTGCCAGCAGGCCAGGGGGGGAAGGCTACACCTTC. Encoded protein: CASRPGGEGYTF.

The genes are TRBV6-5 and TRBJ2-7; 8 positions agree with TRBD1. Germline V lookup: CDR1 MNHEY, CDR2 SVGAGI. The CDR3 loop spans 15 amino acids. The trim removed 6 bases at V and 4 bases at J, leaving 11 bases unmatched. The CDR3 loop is CASSQTGTGPYEQYF. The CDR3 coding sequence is TGTGCCAGCAGCCAGACCGGGACAGGCCCTTACGAGCAGTACTTC.

CDR3 amino acids: CAISEYGQGISYEQYF. CDR3 coding DNA: TGTGCCATCAGTGAGTACGGACAGGGTATCTCCTACGAGCAGTACTTC. The chain uses TRBV10-3 and TRBJ2-7, with 8 bases matching TRBD1. V shed 1 base and J 0 bases; nucleotides not matched to a gene: 5. This CDR3 region has 16 residues. CDR1 and CDR2 from the germline V gene are ENHRY and SYGVKD.

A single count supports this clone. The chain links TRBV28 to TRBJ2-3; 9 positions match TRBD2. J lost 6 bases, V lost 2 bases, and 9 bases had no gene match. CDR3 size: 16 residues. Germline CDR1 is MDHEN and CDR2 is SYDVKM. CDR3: CASSLDGAGGSDTQYF. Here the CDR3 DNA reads TGTGCCAGCAGTTTAGACGGAGCGGGGGGCTCCGATACGCAGTATTTT.

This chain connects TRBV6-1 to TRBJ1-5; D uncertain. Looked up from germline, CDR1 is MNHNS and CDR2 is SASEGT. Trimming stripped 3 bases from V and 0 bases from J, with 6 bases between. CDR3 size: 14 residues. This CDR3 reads CASSDTASNQPQHF. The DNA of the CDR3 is TGTGCCAGCAGTGATACAGCTAGCAATCAGCCCCAGCATTTT.

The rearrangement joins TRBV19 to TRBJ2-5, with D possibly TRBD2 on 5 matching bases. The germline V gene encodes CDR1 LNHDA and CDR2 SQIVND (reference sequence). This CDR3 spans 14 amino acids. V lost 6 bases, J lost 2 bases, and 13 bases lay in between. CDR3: CASSRSTGQETQYF. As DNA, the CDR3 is TGTGCCAGTAGCCGATCTACGGGACAAGAGACCCAGTACTTC.

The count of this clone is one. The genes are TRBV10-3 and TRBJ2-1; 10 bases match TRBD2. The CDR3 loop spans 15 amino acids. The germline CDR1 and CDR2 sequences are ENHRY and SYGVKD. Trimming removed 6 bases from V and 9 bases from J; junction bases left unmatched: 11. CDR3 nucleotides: TGTGCCATCAGGGGTCAAGCGGGGGGGTCCGGTGAGCAGTTCTTC. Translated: CAIRGQAGGSGEQFF.

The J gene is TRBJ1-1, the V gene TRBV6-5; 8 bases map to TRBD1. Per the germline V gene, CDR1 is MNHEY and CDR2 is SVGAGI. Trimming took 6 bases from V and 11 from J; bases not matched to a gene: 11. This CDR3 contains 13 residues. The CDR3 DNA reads TGTGCCAGCAGGGCTACAGGGGGAGGGGAGGCTTTCTTT. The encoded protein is CASRATGGGEAFF.

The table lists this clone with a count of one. The CDR3 DNA follows: TGCGCCAGCAGCCAAGATTCGAGGGTAGTTACTGAAGCTTTCTTT. This gives the protein CASSQDSRVVTEAFF. The chain joins TRBV4-1 to TRBJ1-1; D gene unclear. CDR1 MGHRA and CDR2 YSYEKL come from the germline V gene. The CDR3 contains 15 residues. V shed 0 bases and J shed 5 bases, with 13 bases lying between them.

The chain's CDR3 is CASSYYNSPLHF. The CDR3 nucleotides read TGTGCCAGCAGCTACTATAATTCACCCCTCCACTTT. The chain uses TRBV5-6 and TRBJ1-6; no definite D call. Per germline, CDR1 SGHDT and CDR2 YYEEEE. This CDR3 region has 12 residues. V dropped 3 bases and J dropped 3 bases, with 1 base sitting between them.

The DNA for the CDR3 is TGTGCCAGCAGCCCAGACAGGGTAAGGTACGAGCAGTACTTC. It is translated as CASSPDRVRYEQYF. The J gene is TRBJ2-7, the V gene TRBV7-8, with 7 bases aligning to TRBD1. Germline V CDR1 and CDR2: SGHVS, FQNEAQ. The CDR3 totals 14 residues. Trimming at V came to 5 bases and at J to 4 bases, leaving 8 bases not matched to a gene.

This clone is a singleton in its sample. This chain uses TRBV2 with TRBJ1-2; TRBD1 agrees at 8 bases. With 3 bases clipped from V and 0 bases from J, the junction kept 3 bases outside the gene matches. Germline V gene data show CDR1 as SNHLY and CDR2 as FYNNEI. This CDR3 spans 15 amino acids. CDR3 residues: CASSDDRGSNYGYTF. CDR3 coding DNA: TGTGCCAGCAGTGACGACAGGGGCTCTAACTATGGCTACACCTTC.

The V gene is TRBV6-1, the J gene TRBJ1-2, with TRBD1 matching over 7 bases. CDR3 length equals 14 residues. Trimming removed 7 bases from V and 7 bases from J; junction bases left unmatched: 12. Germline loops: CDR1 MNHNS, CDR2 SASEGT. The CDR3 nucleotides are TGTGCCAGCATTCAAGACAGGGAAAGGGCTGGCTACACCTTC. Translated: CASIQDRERAGYTF.

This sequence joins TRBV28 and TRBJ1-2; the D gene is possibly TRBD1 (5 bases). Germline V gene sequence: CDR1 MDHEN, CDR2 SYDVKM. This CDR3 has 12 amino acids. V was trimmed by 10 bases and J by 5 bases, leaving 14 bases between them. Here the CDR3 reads CATSGTDYGYTF. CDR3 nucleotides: TGTGCCACCTCCGGGACGGATTATGGCTACACCTTC.

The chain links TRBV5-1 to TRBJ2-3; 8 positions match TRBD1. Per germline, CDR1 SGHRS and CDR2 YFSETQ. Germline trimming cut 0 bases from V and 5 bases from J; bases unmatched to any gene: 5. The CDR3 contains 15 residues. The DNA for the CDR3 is TGCGCCAGCAGCTTGGCCGACAGGGGCCTAGATACGCAGTATTTT. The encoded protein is CASSLADRGLDTQYF.

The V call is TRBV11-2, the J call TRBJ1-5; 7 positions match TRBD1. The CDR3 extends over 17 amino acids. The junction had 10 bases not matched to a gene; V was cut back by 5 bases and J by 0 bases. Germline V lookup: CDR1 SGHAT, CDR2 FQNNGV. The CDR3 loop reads CASSPQAGGYSNQPQHF. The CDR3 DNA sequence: TGTGCCAGCAGCCCCCAGGCAGGGGGTTATAGCAATCAGCCCCAGCATTTT.

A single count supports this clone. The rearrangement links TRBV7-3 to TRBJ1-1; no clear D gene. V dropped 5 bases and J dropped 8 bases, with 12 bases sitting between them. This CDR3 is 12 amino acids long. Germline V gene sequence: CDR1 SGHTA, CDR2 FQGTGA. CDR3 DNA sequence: TGTGCCAGCAGCCTCCTGGGTGGAGAAGCTTTCTTT. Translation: CASSLLGGEAFF.